The T cell receptor beta chain under discussion was sequenced for a study of pediatric ulcerative colitis. Notes on the study in general: Acute severe colitis showed lower rectal diversity from clonal expansions.

The protocol was immunoSEQ multiplex PCR, while the TCRdb copy is restricted to in-frame clones and leaves out a portion. In the table there are about 32,000 clones, roughly 78% of which are singletons. With regard to this clone: Antigen specificity is unknown.

Sequencing was done on a sample of blood. The sequence came from a boy between 10 and 17 years old with severe ulcerative colitis.

The CDR3 DNA reads TGTGCCAGCAGTCCCGGACAGGCAAGCTCTGGAAACACCATATATTTT. Amino acid sequence: CASSPGQASSGNTIYF. The rearrangement joins TRBV2 to TRBJ1-3; 7 nucleotides match TRBD1. The trim removed 5 bases at V and 0 bases at J, leaving 7 bases unmatched. CDR3 size: 16 residues. Per the germline V gene, CDR1 is SNHLY and CDR2 is FYNNEI.